This T cell receptor (beta chain) was retrieved from a study of T cell responses to AZD1222 COVID-19 vaccine. General study results and limits: Dominant at 160-218 and 743-854, vaccine-associated CD4 TCRs also spanned spike. Scientists sampled the repertoires only once the peak T cell response had passed. Among AZD1222 vaccinees, only six or seven were seropositive at baseline.

Profiled with immunoSEQ multiplex PCR; TCRdb holds only in-frame clones, not every one. The sample yields approximately 100,000 clones, more than 85% seen once. The CDR3 covers 13 residues. V shed 5 bases and J shed 8 bases, with 15 bases lying between them. The germline V gene has CDR1 MNHEY and CDR2 SVGAGI. On this clone: What it binds is unknown.

Here the sequenced sample was peripheral blood, taken on day 0 of AZD1222 vaccination. The V gene is TRBV6-5, the J gene TRBJ1-2; tentative D call: TRBD1 (5 bases). The sequence came from an adult in good health. In nucleotides, the CDR3 is TGTGCCAGCAGTCAGAGACTCGAGGGGGGCTACACCTTC. Its translation is CASSQRLEGGYTF.